This T cell receptor (beta chain) comes out of a study of blood T cell repertoires in COVID-19. Overall study context: Whether acute or convalescent, the COVID-19 samples came from the United States, Italy and Spain. PBMCs, B-cell-depleted T cells, or T cells were the source of the cDNA or gDNA that made up the material.

In the original processing: Quantification of nucleated cells was approximated via reference gene primer amplification. Sequencing was performed with immunoSEQ multiplex PCR; in TCRdb, only in-frame clones are kept and a portion is missing. Clone size and V and J calls were adopted from that table, with D and trimming inferred from the DNA. The top ten hold roughly 25% of the sample, which has 150,000 to 200,000 clones, 60% to 80% seen once. The CDR3 extends over 14 amino acids. Unmatched junction bases numbered 4, after V lost 4 bases and J lost 4 bases. CDR1 is SGHTA and CDR2 is FQGNSA in the germline V gene.

The specimen sequenced was peripheral blood. The J gene is TRBJ1-5, the V gene TRBV7-2; 7 bases fit TRBD1. The TCR was taken from a woman between 65 and 79 years old with acute or convalescent COVID-19. CDR3 in DNA: TGTGCCAGCAGCTCCGACAGGGTAAATCAGCCCCAGCATTTT. Translating it yields CASSSDRVNQPQHF. The full variable domain, rest sourced from reference TRBV7-2 and TRBJ1-5, is GAGVSQSPSNKVTEKGKDVELRCDPISGHTALYWYRQSLGQGLEFLIYFQGNSAPDKSGLPSDRFSAERTGGSVSTLTIQRTQQEDSAVYLCASSSDRVNQPQHFGDGTRLSIL.